The source of this TCR beta chain is a study of tumor-infiltrating lymphocytes in primary liver carcinoma. Study at large: The neoplasms were of stage T1-T3 N0M0, with dimensions of about 4.2 to 11 cm across.

Study results and limitations: Compared with blood, tumor repertoires held significantly more in their top 250 clones.

A primer in the constant region served to generate TCR beta cDNA from 450 to 650 ng of total RNA. Three nested multiplex PCR rounds, a slightly modified ARM-PCR, produced the libraries for TCR beta. Primers for the first two PCR rounds were TRBV1-TRBV30 forward primers and a C-beta reverse primer (approximately 10 cycles per round). From the multiplex PCR reads, TCRdb called clonotypes with MiXCR, one entry per CDR3 protein. Among approximately 310,000 distinct CDR3 sequences, roughly 60% were seen once, and the ten largest hold approximately 9.4%. About this clonotype itself: The antigen is undetermined.

The CDR3 length is 16 residues. J lost 2 bases, V lost 9 bases, and 14 bases had no gene match. Germline V lookup: CDR1 MGHRA, CDR2 YSYEKL. Unsorted whole blood supplied the blood RNA, and germline DNA was isolated too. V usage is TRBV4-1 and J usage is TRBJ2-3; 7 bases are a match to TRBD2. The specimen sequenced was peripheral blood. This clonotype was sampled from a man in his forties with primary liver carcinoma and hepatitis B virus infection. The CDR3 reads CASRRIVGGITDTQYF. The CDR3 region has the DNA TGCGCCAGTCGCAGAATAGTGGGAGGGATCACAGATACGCAGTATTTT.